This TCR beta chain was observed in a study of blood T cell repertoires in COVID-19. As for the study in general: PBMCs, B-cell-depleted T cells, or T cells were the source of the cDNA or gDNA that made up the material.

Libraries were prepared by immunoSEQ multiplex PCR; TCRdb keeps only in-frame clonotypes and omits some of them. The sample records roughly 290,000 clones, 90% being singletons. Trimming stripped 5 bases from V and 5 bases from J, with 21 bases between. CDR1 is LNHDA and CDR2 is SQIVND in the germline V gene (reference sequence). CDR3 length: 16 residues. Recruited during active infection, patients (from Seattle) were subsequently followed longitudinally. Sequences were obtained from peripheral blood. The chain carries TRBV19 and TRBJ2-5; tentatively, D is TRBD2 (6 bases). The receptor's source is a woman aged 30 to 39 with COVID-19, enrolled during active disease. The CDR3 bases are TGTGCCAGTAGTCCGAGGAGGGGCTCCTGGGGGGAGACCCAGTACTTC. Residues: CASSPRRGSWGETQYF.